This T cell receptor beta chain derives from a study of blood T cell repertoires in COVID-19. Study-wide background: Whether acute or convalescent, the COVID-19 samples came from the United States, Italy and Spain. T cells, B-cell-depleted T cells, or PBMCs supplied cDNA or gDNA.

As processed by the authors: Estimates of nucleated cell counts were drawn from the amplification of reference gene primers. Clones were sequenced by immunoSEQ multiplex PCR, and TCRdb holds only the in-frame ones, with some missing. V, J and clone size are taken as reported in that table, and D and trimming were inferred from the DNA itself. The table lists about 36,000 clones, about nine tenths of them singletons. Trimming pared 2 bases from V and 5 bases from J, leaving 12 bases between. The CDR3 has 14 amino acids. Germline loops: CDR1 SGHVS, CDR2 FNYEAQ. The sequencing sample was made of peripheral blood. This chain links TRBV7-6 with TRBJ2-5; TRBD1 might be the D (6 bases). This sequence was found in a human donor in a cohort sampled during active COVID-19. The CDR3 nucleotides read TGTGCCAGCAGCTTAAACAACAGGGTGGAGACCCAGTACTTC. Translation: CASSLNNRVETQYF. The full variable domain, in which reference TRBV7-6 and TRBJ2-5 provide the parts outside the CDR3, is GAGVSQSPRYKVTKRGQDVALRCDPISGHVSLYWYRQALGQGPEFLTYFNYEAQQDKSGLPNDRFSAERPEGSISTLTIQRTEQRDSAMYRCASSLNNRVETQYFGPGTRLLVL.